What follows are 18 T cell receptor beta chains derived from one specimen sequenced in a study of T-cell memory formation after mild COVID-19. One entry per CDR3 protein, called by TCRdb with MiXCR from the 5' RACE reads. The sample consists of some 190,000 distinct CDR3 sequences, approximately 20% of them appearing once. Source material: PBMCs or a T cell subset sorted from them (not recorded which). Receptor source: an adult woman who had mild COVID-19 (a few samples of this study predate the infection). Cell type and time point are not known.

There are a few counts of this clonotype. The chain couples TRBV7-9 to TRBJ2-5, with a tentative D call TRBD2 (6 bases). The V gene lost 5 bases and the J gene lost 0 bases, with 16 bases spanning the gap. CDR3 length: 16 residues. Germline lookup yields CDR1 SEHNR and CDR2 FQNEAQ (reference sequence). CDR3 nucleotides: TGTGCCAGCAGCACGCACGGGACTCCGGACCAAGAGACCCAGTACTTC. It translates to CASSTHGTPDQETQYF.

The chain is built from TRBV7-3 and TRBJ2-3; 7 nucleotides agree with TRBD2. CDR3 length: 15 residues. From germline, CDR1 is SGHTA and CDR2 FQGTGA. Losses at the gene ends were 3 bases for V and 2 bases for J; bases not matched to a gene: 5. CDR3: CASSLVGGTTDTQYF. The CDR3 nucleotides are TGTGCCAGCAGCTTGGTGGGGGGGACCACAGATACGCAGTATTTT. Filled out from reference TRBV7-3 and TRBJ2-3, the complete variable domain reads GAGVSQTPSNKVTEKGKYVELRCDPISGHTALYWYRQSLGQGPEFLIYFQGTGAADDSGLPNDRFFAVRPEGSVSTLKIQRTERGDSAVYLCASSLVGGTTDTQYFGPGTRLTVL.

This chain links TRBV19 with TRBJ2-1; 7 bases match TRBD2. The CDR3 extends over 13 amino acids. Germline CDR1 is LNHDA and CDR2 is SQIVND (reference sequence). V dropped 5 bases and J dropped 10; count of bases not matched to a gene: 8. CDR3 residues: CASSSGTTIEQFF. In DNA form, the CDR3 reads TGTGCCAGTAGTTCCGGGACTACGATAGAGCAGTTCTTC.

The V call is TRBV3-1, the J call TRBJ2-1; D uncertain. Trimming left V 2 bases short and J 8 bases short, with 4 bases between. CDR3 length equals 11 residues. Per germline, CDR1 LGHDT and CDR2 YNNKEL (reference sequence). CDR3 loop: CASSQFDEQFF. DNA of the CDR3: TGTGCCAGCAGCCAATTCGATGAGCAGTTCTTC.

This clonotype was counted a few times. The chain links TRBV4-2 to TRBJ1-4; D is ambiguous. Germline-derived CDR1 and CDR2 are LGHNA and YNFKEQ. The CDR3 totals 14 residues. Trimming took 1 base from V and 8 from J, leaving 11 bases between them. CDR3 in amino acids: CASSQGATGEKLFF. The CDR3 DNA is TGTGCCAGCAGCCAAGGGGCAACCGGGGAAAAACTGTTTTTT.

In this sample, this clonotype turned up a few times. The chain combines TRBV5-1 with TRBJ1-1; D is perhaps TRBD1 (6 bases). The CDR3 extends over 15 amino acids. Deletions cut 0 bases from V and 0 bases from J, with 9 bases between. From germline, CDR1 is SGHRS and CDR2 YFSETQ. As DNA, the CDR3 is TGCGCCAGCAGCTTGGCCGGACAGATGAACACTGAAGCTTTCTTT. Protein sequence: CASSLAGQMNTEAFF.

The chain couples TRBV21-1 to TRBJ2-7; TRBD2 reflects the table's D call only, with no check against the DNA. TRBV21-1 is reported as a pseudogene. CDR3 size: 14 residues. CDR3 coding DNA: TGTGCCAGCAGGAGACTAGCGGGGGCCTACGAGCAGTACTTC. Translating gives CASRRLAGAYEQYF.

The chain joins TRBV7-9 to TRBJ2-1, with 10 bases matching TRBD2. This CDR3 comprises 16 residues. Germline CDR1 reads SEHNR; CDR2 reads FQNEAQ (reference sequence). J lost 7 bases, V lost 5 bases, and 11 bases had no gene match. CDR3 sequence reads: CASSPQLVAGGNEQFF. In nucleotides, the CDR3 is TGTGCCAGCAGCCCACAACTCGTAGCGGGAGGAAATGAGCAGTTCTTC.

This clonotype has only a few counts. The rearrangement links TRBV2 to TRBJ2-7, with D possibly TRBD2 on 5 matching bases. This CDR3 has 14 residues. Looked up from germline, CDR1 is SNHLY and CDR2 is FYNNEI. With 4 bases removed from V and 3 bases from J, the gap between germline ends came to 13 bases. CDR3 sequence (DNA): TGTGCCAGCAGTGTTTTCCTAGCCGGCTACGAGCAGTACTTC. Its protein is CASSVFLAGYEQYF.

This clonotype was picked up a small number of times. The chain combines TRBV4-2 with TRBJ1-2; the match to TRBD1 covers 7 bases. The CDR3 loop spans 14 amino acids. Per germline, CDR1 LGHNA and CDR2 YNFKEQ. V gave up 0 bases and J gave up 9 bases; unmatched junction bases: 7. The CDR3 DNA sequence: TGTGCCAGCAGCCAAGACCCCGACAGGGCTAGCTACACCTTC. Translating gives CASSQDPDRASYTF.

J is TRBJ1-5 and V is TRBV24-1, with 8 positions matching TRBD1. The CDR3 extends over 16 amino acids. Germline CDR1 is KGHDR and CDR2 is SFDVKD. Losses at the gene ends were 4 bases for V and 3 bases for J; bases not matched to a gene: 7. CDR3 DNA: TGTGCCACCAGTGACTCGGACAGGGATGACAATCAGCCCCAGCATTTT. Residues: CATSDSDRDDNQPQHF.

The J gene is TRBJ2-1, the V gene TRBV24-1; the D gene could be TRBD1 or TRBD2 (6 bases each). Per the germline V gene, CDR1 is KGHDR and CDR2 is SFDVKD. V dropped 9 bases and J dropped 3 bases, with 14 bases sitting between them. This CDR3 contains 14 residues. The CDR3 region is CATGGGQIYNEQFF. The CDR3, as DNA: TGTGCCACCGGAGGGGGACAAATCTACAATGAGCAGTTCTTC.

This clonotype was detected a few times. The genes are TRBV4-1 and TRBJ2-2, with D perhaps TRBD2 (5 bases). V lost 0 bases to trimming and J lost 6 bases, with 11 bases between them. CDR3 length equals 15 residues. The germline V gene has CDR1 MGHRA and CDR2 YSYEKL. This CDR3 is CASSQEYPGAGELFF. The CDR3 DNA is TGCGCCAGCAGCCAAGAATACCCCGGGGCCGGGGAGCTGTTTTTT.

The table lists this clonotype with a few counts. CDR3 sequence: CSPQFQGTDTQYF. The CDR3 nucleotides read TGCAGCCCCCAATTTCAGGGAACCGATACGCAGTATTTT. The chain employs TRBV29-1 and TRBJ2-3, with D tentatively TRBD1 (5 bases). CDR3 length equals 13 residues. Trimming stripped 8 bases from V and 6 bases from J, with 18 bases between. The germline V gene encodes CDR1 SQVTM and CDR2 ANQGSEA.

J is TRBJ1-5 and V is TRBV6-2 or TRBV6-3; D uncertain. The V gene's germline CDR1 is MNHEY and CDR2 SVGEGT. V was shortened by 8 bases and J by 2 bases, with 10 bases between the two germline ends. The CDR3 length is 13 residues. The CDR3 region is CASGVGGNQPQHF. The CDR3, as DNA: TGTGCCAGCGGGGTCGGGGGCAATCAGCCCCAGCATTTT.

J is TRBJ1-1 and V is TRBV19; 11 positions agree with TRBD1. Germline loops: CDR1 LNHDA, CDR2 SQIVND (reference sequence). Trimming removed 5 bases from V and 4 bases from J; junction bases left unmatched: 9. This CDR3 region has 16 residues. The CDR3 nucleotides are TGTGCCAGTAGTTCCGGACAGGGGGCGATAGGCACTGAAGCTTTCTTT. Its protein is CASSSGQGAIGTEAFF.

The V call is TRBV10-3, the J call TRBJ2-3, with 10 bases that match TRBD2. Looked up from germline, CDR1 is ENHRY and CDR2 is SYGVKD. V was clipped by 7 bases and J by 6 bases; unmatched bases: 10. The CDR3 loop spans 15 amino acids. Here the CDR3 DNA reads TGTGCCATCACCAGAGCGGGAGGGCCATCGGATACGCAGTATTTT. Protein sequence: CAITRAGGPSDTQYF.

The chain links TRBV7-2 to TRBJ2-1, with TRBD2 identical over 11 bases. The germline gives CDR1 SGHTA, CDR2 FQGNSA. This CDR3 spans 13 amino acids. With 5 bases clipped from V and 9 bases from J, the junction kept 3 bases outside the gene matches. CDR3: CASSPSGRPEQFF. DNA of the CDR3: TGTGCCAGCAGCCCTAGCGGGAGGCCTGAGCAGTTCTTC.